The clone carrying this TCR beta chain was counted only a few times. The data originate from a study of blood T cell repertoires in COVID-19. Study background: Samples of COVID-19 (acute and convalescent) were obtained from the United States, Italy and Spain. From T cells, B-cell-depleted T cells, or PBMCs came the material, which was cDNA or gDNA.

Sequenced by immunoSEQ multiplex PCR; TCRdb stores in-frame clones only, minus some. The sample includes approximately 270,000 clones, roughly nine tenths of them seen just once. Germline V gene lookup returns CDR1 MDHEN and CDR2 SYDVKM. The CDR3 covers 15 residues. The V end was cut by 5 bases, the J end by 7 bases, with 17 bases between. Ages ranged from roughly 18 to 100 years, with residence in 24 US areas. Allocation to cohorts depended on clinical history reported by the participants. The TCR was taken from a woman aged 60-75 years who had recovered from COVID-19. Material for sequencing was PBMCs or T cells enriched from blood (not recorded which). The chain is built from TRBV28 and TRBJ1-4, with D possibly TRBD1 on 5 matching bases. CDR3 DNA: TGTGCCAGCAGTACCTTTGGGGGAGGGGTTGAAAAACTGTTTTTT. It codes for CASSTFGGGVEKLFF.